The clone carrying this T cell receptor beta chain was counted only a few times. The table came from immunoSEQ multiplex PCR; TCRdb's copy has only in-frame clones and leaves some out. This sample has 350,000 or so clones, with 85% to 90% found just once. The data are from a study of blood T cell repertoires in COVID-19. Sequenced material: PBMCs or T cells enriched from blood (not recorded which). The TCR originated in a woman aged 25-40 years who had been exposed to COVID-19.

The CDR3 DNA is TGTGCCAGCAGAGACAGGGGCTGGGACACTGAAGCTTTCTTT. This sequence encodes CASRDRGWDTEAFF. The rearrangement joins TRBV19 to TRBJ1-1; 8 bases agree with TRBD1. The CDR3 loop spans 14 amino acids. Germline V gene sequence: CDR1 LNHDA, CDR2 SQIVND (reference sequence). The ends lost 9 bases at V and 3 bases at J; junction bases unmatched: 9.